Listed below are T cell receptor beta chains from one sample, sequenced in a study of a mutant IDH1 vaccine in newly diagnosed glioma. Sequencing was performed with immunoSEQ multiplex PCR; in TCRdb, only in-frame clones are kept and a portion is missing. The sample has 98,000 or so clones, roughly 89% seen once. Sequences were derived from PBMCs, sampled from a glioma patient treated with radiotherapy, temozolomide or both. These TCRs come from a woman between 45 and 60 years old with glioma. Each CDR3 is given with its conserved first and last residue. A D gene is named only where the DNA matches it firmly. Clone size is not always given. Where it is, it says once, few, many or a class for expanded clones.

J,size,V,D,CDR3,DNA
TRBJ2-7,NA,TRBV10-3,NA,CAISGQGRHEQYF,TGTGCCATCTCCGGGCAGGGGAGGCACGAGCAGTACTTC
TRBJ1-1,NA,TRBV5-4,TRBD1,CASSLVDREVTEAFF,TGTGCCAGCAGCTTGGTCGACAGGGAAGTCACTGAAGCTTTCTTT
TRBJ1-2,NA,TRBV28,TRBD1,CASSPQGDLSVGGYTF,TGTGCCAGCAGTCCTCAGGGGGACCTCTCGGTGGGTGGCTACACCTTC
TRBJ2-1,NA,TRBV5-5,TRBD2,CASSLFLAANNEQFF,TGTGCCAGCAGCTTGTTCCTAGCGGCAAACAATGAGCAGTTCTTC
TRBJ1-5,NA,TRBV7-9,NA,CASSPGRLNQPQHF,TGTGCCAGCAGCCCAGGACGGCTTAATCAGCCCCAGCATTTT
TRBJ1-4,NA,TRBV28,NA,CASKRSTNEKLFF,TGTGCCAGCAAACGGTCAACTAATGAAAAACTGTTTTTT
TRBJ2-1,NA,TRBV7-3,NA,CASSSDSSYNEQFF,TGTGCCAGCAGCTCGGACAGCTCCTACAATGAGCAGTTCTTC
TRBJ1-1,many,TRBV29-1,NA,CSALRTSNTEAFF,TGCAGCGCCCTAAGGACCTCGAACACTGAAGCTTTCTTT
TRBJ2-5,NA,TRBV6-5,NA,CASSYSILGEQYF,TGTGCCAGCAGTTACTCGATCTTGGGAGAGCAGTACTTC
TRBJ2-1,NA,TRBV27,TRBD1,CASSGKDRVPSNEQFF,TGTGCCAGCAGTGGGAAGGACAGGGTTCCCTCCAATGAGCAGTTCTTC
TRBJ2-2,NA,TRBV7-3,NA,CASSLTIGGELFF,TGTGCCAGCAGCTTAACTATAGGCGGGGAGCTGTTTTTT
TRBJ2-5,NA,TRBV9,NA,CASSVGVAKQETQYF,TGTGCCAGCAGCGTAGGTGTGGCGAAACAAGAGACCCAGTACTTC
TRBJ2-5,NA,TRBV9,NA,CASSLSGTFQETQYF,TGTGCCAGCAGCTTATCTGGGACTTTCCAAGAGACCCAGTACTTC
TRBJ2-2,NA,TRBV5-1,NA,CASSPGGNTGELFF,TGCGCCAGCAGCCCCGGAGGGAACACCGGGGAGCTGTTTTTT
TRBJ2-1,NA,TRBV7-2,TRBD1,CASSLTGQVGPEQFF,TGTGCCAGCAGCCTTACGGGACAGGTTGGGCCTGAGCAGTTCTTC
TRBJ2-1,NA,TRBV15,TRBD2,CATSRPRASGRNEQFF,TGTGCCACCAGCAGGCCGAGGGCTAGCGGGAGAAATGAGCAGTTCTTC
TRBJ2-7,NA,TRBV28,NA,CASRTGRLSSYEQYF,TGTGCCAGCAGGACTGGGCGGCTGAGCTCCTACGAGCAGTACTTC
TRBJ1-2,NA,TRBV5-1,TRBD1,CASSLDGTGFGYTF,TGCGCCAGCAGCTTGGACGGGACAGGCTTCGGCTACACCTTC
TRBJ1-2,NA,TRBV10-3,TRBD1,CAISELQGVNYGYTF,TGTGCCATCAGTGAATTACAGGGGGTAAACTATGGCTACACCTTC
TRBJ2-7,NA,TRBV7-9,TRBD1,CASSLTGGIYEQYF,TGTGCCAGCAGCTTAACAGGGGGGATCTACGAGCAGTACTTC
TRBJ2-1,NA,TRBV28,TRBD2,CASSLGGGPRNEQFF,TGTGCCAGCAGTTTGGGGGGAGGGCCTCGCAATGAGCAGTTCTTC
TRBJ1-5,NA,TRBV5-1,TRBD1,CASSIGTGGIQPQHF,TGCGCCAGCAGCATCGGGACAGGGGGGATTCAGCCCCAGCATTTT
TRBJ2-7,NA,TRBV7-9,TRBD2,CASSRGPYSGSEQYF,TGTGCCAGCAGCCGGGGTCCTTATAGCGGGAGCGAGCAGTACTTC
TRBJ1-2,NA,TRBV2,NA,CASNRDGPYGYTF,TGTGCCAGCAACCGGGACGGACCCTATGGCTACACCTTC
TRBJ2-5,once,TRBV6-5,NA,CASSYGRFTTQYF,TGTGCCAGCAGTTACGGCCGCTTTACGACCCAGTACTTC
TRBJ2-7,NA,TRBV7-2,TRBD2,CASSEPGLAGYEQYF,TGTGCCAGCAGCGAGCCGGGACTAGCGGGTTACGAGCAGTACTTC
TRBJ2-1,NA,TRBV7-9,TRBD2,CASSLRREGPQQFF,TGTGCCAGCAGCTTACGACGGGAGGGCCCCCAACAGTTCTTC
TRBJ2-3,NA,TRBV11-2,NA,CASSPGGSTDTQYF,TGTGCCAGCAGCCCCGGGGGTAGCACAGATACGCAGTATTTT
TRBJ2-5,few,TRBV7-9,NA,CASSFSSTGQETQYF,TGTGCCAGCAGCTTTTCGAGTACAGGGCAAGAGACCCAGTACTTC
TRBJ1-3,NA,TRBV25-1,NA,CASSGGAAGNTIYF,TGTGCCAGCAGTGGAGGGGCCGCGGGAAACACCATATATTTT
TRBJ2-1,NA,TRBV18,NA,CASSPKGSSYNEQFF,TGTGCCAGCTCACCAAAGGGAAGCTCCTACAATGAGCAGTTCTTC
TRBJ1-1,NA,TRBV28,NA,CASSQAMNTEAFF,TGTGCCAGCAGTCAGGCCATGAACACTGAAGCTTTCTTT
TRBJ2-1,NA,TRBV19,TRBD2,CASSIIGLAGNSYNEQFF,TGTGCCAGTAGTATAATCGGACTAGCGGGCAACTCCTACAATGAGCAGTTCTTC
TRBJ1-1,NA,TRBV6-1,NA,CASSEREFRAFF,TGTGCCAGCAGTGAAAGGGAGTTTAGAGCTTTCTTT
TRBJ1-6,NA,TRBV5-1,NA,CASSFGTGMGSPLHF,TGCGCCAGCAGCTTTGGCACAGGCATGGGTTCACCCCTCCACTTT
TRBJ1-6,NA,TRBV10-3,TRBD1,CAISRQGVDSPLHF,TGTGCCATCAGCAGACAGGGTGTGGATTCACCCCTCCACTTT
TRBJ2-5,NA,TRBV7-2,TRBD2,CASRRLAGRETQYF,TGTGCCAGCAGACGACTAGCGGGGAGAGAGACCCAGTACTTC
TRBJ2-3,NA,TRBV29-1,NA,CSVESGADTQYF,TGCAGCGTTGAATCGGGAGCGGATACGCAGTATTTT
TRBJ2-7,once,TRBV4-1,TRBD2,CASSHTSGGLYSYEQYF,TGCGCCAGCAGCCACACTAGCGGGGGCCTCTACTCCTACGAGCAGTACTTC
TRBJ2-3,NA,TRBV9,NA,CASSVVEGLGDTQYF,TGTGCCAGCAGCGTAGTTGAGGGGCTTGGAGATACGCAGTATTTT
TRBJ1-5,NA,TRBV27,NA,CASSETEGRQPQHF,TGTGCCAGCAGTGAAACAGAGGGTCGTCAGCCCCAGCATTTT
TRBJ2-3,NA,TRBV2,TRBD2,CASSKLASSTDTQYF,TGTGCCAGCAGTAAACTAGCGTCTAGCACAGATACGCAGTATTTT
TRBJ2-1,NA,TRBV27,NA,CASRGTYNEQFF,TGTGCCAGCCGAGGCACCTACAATGAGCAGTTCTTC
TRBJ2-2,NA,TRBV9,NA,CASSVSNTGELFF,TGTGCCAGCAGCGTGTCGAACACCGGGGAGCTGTTTTTT
TRBJ2-6,NA,TRBV30,NA,CAWSLEAGGANVLTF,TGTGCCTGGAGTCTAGAGGCAGGCGGGGCCAACGTCCTGACTTTC
TRBJ1-1,NA,TRBV28,TRBD1,CASSLMGQGLQNTEAFF,TGTGCCAGCAGTTTGATGGGACAGGGTCTACAGAACACTGAAGCTTTCTTT
TRBJ1-5,NA,TRBV28,TRBD1,CASSLRGSYTGDQPQHF,TGTGCCAGCAGTTTACGGGGTTCGTACACAGGGGATCAGCCCCAGCATTTT
TRBJ1-1,NA,TRBV5-1,TRBD1,CASSLGQGEGTEAFF,TGCGCCAGCAGCCTGGGACAGGGAGAAGGAACTGAAGCTTTCTTT
TRBJ1-1,NA,TRBV7-8,NA,CASSSADPGLRNTEAFF,TGTGCCAGCAGCTCCGCCGACCCAGGACTTAGGAACACTGAAGCTTTCTTT
TRBJ1-1,NA,TRBV28,TRBD1,CASRQGARNTEAFF,TGTGCCAGCCGACAGGGGGCGAGGAACACTGAAGCTTTCTTT
TRBJ1-5,NA,TRBV19,TRBD1,CASSGAGTGKQPQHF,TGTGCCAGTAGTGGAGCCGGGACAGGAAAACAGCCCCAGCATTTT
TRBJ2-5,NA,TRBV27,TRBD1,CASSFGQGAVETQYF,TGTGCCAGCAGTTTCGGCCAGGGGGCGGTGGAGACCCAGTACTTC
TRBJ2-1,NA,TRBV4-1,NA,CASSRTAGLGSSYNEQFF,TGCGCCAGCAGCCGAACAGCCGGCCTAGGGAGCTCCTACAATGAGCAGTTCTTC
TRBJ2-3,NA,TRBV27,TRBD2,CASGSTSGRATDTQYF,TGTGCCAGCGGCTCGACTAGCGGGAGGGCAACAGATACGCAGTATTTT
TRBJ1-3,NA,TRBV28,TRBD1,CASSPGGGRDTIYF,TGTGCCAGCAGCCCAGGGGGGGGCAGGGACACCATATATTTT
TRBJ1-2,few,TRBV30,NA,CAWGLAAIYTF,TGTGCCTGGGGCTTAGCTGCTATATACACCTTC